This T cell receptor beta chain is from a study of response to subunit inactivated influenza vaccine. Study-wide results and limits: A suggestion made by the authors is that each seasonal influenza vaccination recruits few new T cells.

TCRdb itself ran the RT-PCR reads through MiXCR, one entry per CDR3 protein. The sample has fewer than 750,000 distinct CDR3 sequences; 12% to 15% are singletons. Note on this clonotype: The antigen remains unidentified.

The ends lost 5 bases at V and 9 bases at J; junction bases unmatched: 14. The CDR3 is made up of 15 amino acids. Germline CDR1 and CDR2: SEHNR and FQNEAQ (reference sequence). The receptor was isolated from a man between 50 and 59 years old who received an inactivated influenza vaccine. Sequencing used PBMCs from blood, obtained roughly 12 days after vaccination. The chain has TRBV7-9 and TRBJ2-5; 8 bases map to TRBD2. CDR3 sequence: CASSPGTSYPAAQYF. The CDR3 DNA follows: TGTGCCAGCAGCCCCGGGACTAGTTACCCTGCGGCCCAGTACTTC.